The clone carrying this T cell receptor beta chain was observed a handful of times. Antigen specificity is unknown. V dropped 2 bases and J dropped 3; count of bases not matched to a gene: 5. The CDR3 covers 16 residues. This sample is part of a study of T-cell memory formation after mild COVID-19. Study overall: Each donor largely had its own TCR clusters.

TCRalpha and TCRbeta libraries used 5'RACE with constant-segment primers and UMIs. Using its own MiXCR run on the 5' RACE reads, TCRdb lists one record per CDR3 protein. The sample records about 440,000 distinct CDR3 sequences, roughly 20% being singletons. Regarding the study as a whole: Among CD4+ contracting clones, most were CM and EM, and CD8+ ones EMRA. A second wave of clones peaked on day 37, and their SARS-CoV-2 specificity went unconfirmed.

The sequencing input was PBMCs or a T cell subset sorted from them (not recorded which). The gene calls are TRBV12-3 or TRBV12-4 and TRBJ2-4; 9 bases agree with TRBD2. This TCR came from an adult woman who had mild COVID-19 (a few samples of this study predate the infection). Cell type and time point are not known. This CDR3 is CASSLQREVGKNIQYF. The CDR3 DNA sequence: TGTGCCAGCAGTTTACAGCGGGAGGTCGGCAAAAACATTCAGTACTTC.